The TCR beta chain described here comes from a study of spatial heterogeneity in lung cancer. Study-wide background: Each distinct TCR and UMI combination averaged more than ten appearances in raw reads.

This clonotype qualifies as medium-sized. A distinct unique molecular identifier was carried by each TCR cDNA molecule. TCRdb reprocessed the 5' RACE reads with MiXCR, giving one entry per CDR3 protein. The sample shows about 6,100 distinct CDR3 sequences, around 7.8% of them seen only once. This CDR3 has 15 amino acids. The germline V gene encodes CDR1 LNHDA and CDR2 SQIVND (reference sequence). Between the trimmed V and J ends, which lost 0 bases and 2 bases, there was a span of 5 bases. Regarding time point: sample taken at primary tumor resection. Whole RNA came from tumor, nontumor lung or frozen PBMC and was sequenced without being sorted.

The chain couples TRBV19 to TRBJ2-6; TRBD1 is a possible D gene (5 bases). The sequencing used normal lung tissue next to the tumor, collected at surgery. The TCR comes from a female donor with early-stage non-small cell lung cancer. This CDR3 is CASSIEGAGANVLTF. CDR3 nucleotides: TGTGCCAGTAGTATAGAAGGGGCTGGGGCCAACGTCCTGACTTTC.